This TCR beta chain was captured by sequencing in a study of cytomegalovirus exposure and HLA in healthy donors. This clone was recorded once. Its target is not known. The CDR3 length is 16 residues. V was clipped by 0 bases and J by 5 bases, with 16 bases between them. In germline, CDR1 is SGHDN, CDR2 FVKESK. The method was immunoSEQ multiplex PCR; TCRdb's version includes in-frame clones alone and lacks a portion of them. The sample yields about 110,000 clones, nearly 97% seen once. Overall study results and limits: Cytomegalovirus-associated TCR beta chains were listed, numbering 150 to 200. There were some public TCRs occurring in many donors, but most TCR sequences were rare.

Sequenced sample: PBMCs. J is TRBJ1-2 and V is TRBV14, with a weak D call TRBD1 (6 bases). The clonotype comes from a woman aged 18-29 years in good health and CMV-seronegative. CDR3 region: CASSQDLGGRGYGYTF. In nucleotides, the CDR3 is TGTGCCAGCAGCCAAGATCTTGGCGGCAGGGGATATGGCTACACCTTC.